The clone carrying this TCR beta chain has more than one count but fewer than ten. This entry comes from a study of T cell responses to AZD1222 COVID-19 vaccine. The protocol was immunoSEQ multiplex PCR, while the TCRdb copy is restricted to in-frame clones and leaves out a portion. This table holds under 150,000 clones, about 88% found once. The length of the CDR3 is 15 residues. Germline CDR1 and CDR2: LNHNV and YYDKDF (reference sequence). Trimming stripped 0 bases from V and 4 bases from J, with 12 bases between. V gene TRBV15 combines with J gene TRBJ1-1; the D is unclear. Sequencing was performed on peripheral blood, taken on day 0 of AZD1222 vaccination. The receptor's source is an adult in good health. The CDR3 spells CATSRDEEGITEAFF. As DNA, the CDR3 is TGTGCCACCAGCAGAGATGAGGAAGGGATCACTGAAGCTTTCTTT.